The 21 T cell receptor beta chains below were found in one sample sequenced in a study of tissue T cells after allogeneic stem cell transplantation. Clones were sequenced by immunoSEQ multiplex PCR, and TCRdb holds only the in-frame ones, with some missing. The table has several thousand clones, about three quarters seen once. The sequenced sample was tissue from the rectum, obtained at autopsy. These receptors were collected from a woman between 18 and 49 years old with breast cancer.

This clone was detected only a few times. The chain couples TRBV6-4 to TRBJ2-1, with 8 bases that match TRBD2. Losses at the gene ends were 3 bases for V and 12 bases for J; bases not matched to a gene: 19. Germline CDR1 is MRHNA and CDR2 is SNTAGT. The CDR3 sequence is 17 residues long. The CDR3 coding sequence is TGTGCCAGCAGTGATGGTTCCTCGTCTAAGCGGGGGAGTCTGCAGTTCTTC. This sequence encodes CASSDGSSSKRGSLQFF.

The chain combines TRBV6-1 with TRBJ1-2; D unresolved. V lost 3 bases and J 4 bases, leaving 12 bases between the germline ends. Per germline, CDR1 MNHNS and CDR2 SASEGT. This CDR3 contains 14 residues. CDR3 in amino acids: CASSDTQSPYGYTF. The CDR3 DNA reads as TGTGCCAGCAGTGATACTCAGTCACCCTATGGCTACACCTTC.

This clone was seen a single time. The chain joins TRBV18 to TRBJ1-2; unclear D gene. This CDR3 is built from 11 residues. The germline V gene encodes CDR1 KGHSH and CDR2 LQKENI. Between the trimmed V and J ends, which lost 3 bases and 8 bases, there was a span of 7 bases. The CDR3 nucleotides are TGTGCCAGCTCACCTCAGGACGGCTACACCTTC. The encoded protein is CASSPQDGYTF.

The chain uses TRBV4-3 and TRBJ1-1; D possibly corresponds to TRBD1 (5 bases). V lost 4 bases and J 7 bases, leaving 13 bases between the germline ends. The CDR3 spans 13 residues. From germline, CDR1 is LGHNA and CDR2 YSLEER. CDR3 sequence reads: CASSPDIGGEAFF. The CDR3 region has the DNA TGCGCCAGCAGCCCCGATATCGGGGGTGAAGCTTTCTTT.

This clone has only one observation. The J gene is TRBJ2-2, the V gene TRBV6-2 or TRBV6-3; D is ambiguous. Between the trimmed V and J ends, which lost 0 bases and 6 bases, there was a span of 5 bases. The CDR3 spans 13 residues. Looked up from germline, CDR1 is MNHEY and CDR2 is SVGEGT. The CDR3 sequence is CASSYSGSGELFF. In DNA form, the CDR3 reads TGTGCCAGCAGTTACTCGGGGTCCGGGGAGCTGTTTTTT.

This clone is deemed medium-sized. The J gene is TRBJ2-7, the V gene TRBV7-9; no clear D gene. Deletions cut 5 bases from V and 4 bases from J, with 9 bases between. Germline loops: CDR1 SEHNR, CDR2 FQNEAQ (reference sequence). This CDR3 is built from 12 residues. In DNA form, the CDR3 reads TGTGCCAGCAGCGGGGATGGATACGAGCAGTACTTC. Its translation: CASSGDGYEQYF.

This rearrangement joins TRBV7-2 to TRBJ2-7, with a weak D call TRBD2 (6 bases). The J call may be wrong; the DNA end is better matched by TRBJ2-1. Looked up from germline, CDR1 is SGHTA and CDR2 is FQGNSA. CDR3 length: 14 residues. The CDR3 bases are TGTGCCAGCAGCCCCTCTAAGACTAGGGATGAGCAGTTCTTC. It yields the protein CASSPSKTRDEQFF.

The rearrangement uses TRBV28 and TRBJ1-5, with no clear D. Germline CDR1 and CDR2: MDHEN and SYDVKM. This CDR3 has 18 residues. The V end was cut by 7 bases, the J end by 4 bases, with 26 bases between. The CDR3 loop reads CASTLNPRKAGNNQPQHF. CDR3 nucleotides: TGTGCCAGCACTCTAAACCCCCGAAAAGCCGGCAATAATCAGCCCCAGCATTTT.

This chain connects TRBV29-1 to TRBJ2-3; D is ambiguous. V was clipped by 6 bases and J by 2 bases, with 6 bases between them. Looked up from germline, CDR1 is SQVTM and CDR2 is ANQGSEA. This CDR3 comprises 11 residues. CDR3 loop: CSVGPTDTQYF. The CDR3 DNA sequence: TGCAGCGTCGGCCCCACAGATACGCAGTATTTT.

The rearrangement joins TRBV4-3 to TRBJ2-6; D possibly corresponds to TRBD1 (6 bases). Germline V gives CDR1 LGHNA, CDR2 YSLEER. The CDR3 has 16 amino acids. Trimming stripped 0 bases from V and 1 base from J, with 7 bases between. The CDR3 here is CASSQDGTSGANVLTF. The DNA for the CDR3 is TGCGCCAGCAGCCAAGATGGGACATCTGGGGCCAACGTCCTGACTTTC.

This chain joins TRBV7-9 and TRBJ2-3; D may be TRBD2 (5 bases). There are 16 residues in the CDR3. The germline V gene encodes CDR1 SEHNR and CDR2 FQNEAQ (reference sequence). V was clipped by 1 base and J by 0 bases, with 11 bases between them. The CDR3 DNA sequence: TGTGCCAGCAGCTTAGGCGGGTCGTCTAGCACAGATACGCAGTATTTT. Residues: CASSLGGSSSTDTQYF.

The table lists this clone with a count of one. This chain connects TRBV15 to TRBJ2-5, with TRBD1 matching 9 bases. This CDR3 has 15 amino acids. With V trimmed by 1 base and J by 2 bases, 2 bases remained unmatched. Germline CDR1 LNHNV, CDR2 YYDKDF (reference sequence). The CDR3 protein is CATSRGDRDQETQYF. CDR3 sequence (DNA): TGTGCCACCAGCAGAGGGGACAGGGATCAAGAGACCCAGTACTTC.

The genes are TRBV3-1 (or the pseudogene TRBV3-2) and TRBJ2-1; the D gene is possibly TRBD1 (6 bases). The CDR3 sequence is 16 residues long. V was cut by 4 bases and J by 0 bases, with 13 bases left in between. The germline V gene has CDR1 LGHDT and CDR2 YNNKEL (reference sequence). CDR3 in DNA: TGTGCCAGCAGCCCGGGGACACCGCGCTCCTACAATGAGCAGTTCTTC. Amino acid sequence: CASSPGTPRSYNEQFF.

V gene TRBV7-9 combines with J gene TRBJ2-5; weak D call: TRBD2 (5 bases). There are 13 residues in the CDR3. The V end lost 5 bases, the J end lost 5 bases, and 12 bases lay between the germline ends. CDR1 is SEHNR, CDR2 FQNEAQ, per germline (reference sequence). CDR3 in amino acids: CASSEDVAETQYF. The CDR3 DNA is TGTGCCAGCAGCGAGGATGTAGCGGAGACCCAGTACTTC.

The chain employs TRBV30 and TRBJ2-1, with D unclear. The V end was cut by 2 bases, the J end by 9 bases, with 8 bases between. CDR3 length equals 11 residues. Germline assignment: CDR1 GTSNPN and CDR2 SVGIG (reference sequence). The CDR3 nucleotides are TGTGCCTGGAGTATAATGGGTGAGCAGTTCTTC. This sequence encodes CAWSIMGEQFF.

This clone came up a few times. V is TRBV4-1 and J is TRBJ1-1; 8 bases are shared with TRBD1. CDR3 size: 15 residues. Germline loops: CDR1 MGHRA, CDR2 YSYEKL. The trim removed 1 base at V and 5 bases at J, leaving 6 bases unmatched. In DNA form, the CDR3 reads TGCGCCAGCAGCCAAGTCGCACAGGGGGTGACTGAAGCTTTCTTT. As protein: CASSQVAQGVTEAFF.

Of note for this clone: The same CDR3 is also encoded by other DNA sequences in this sample. In DNA, the CDR3 is TGTGCCAGCAGTCTCCGGCCCAATGAGCAGTTCTTC. This gives the protein CASSLRPNEQFF. V is TRBV12-3 or TRBV12-4 and J is TRBJ2-1; no clear D. The CDR3 has 12 amino acids. Trimming removed 5 bases from V and 6 bases from J, with 8 bases in between.

The V call is TRBV6-2 or TRBV6-3, the J call TRBJ2-7; 15 nucleotides line up with TRBD2. Losses at the gene ends were 5 bases for V and 2 bases for J; bases not matched to a gene: 4. The CDR3 loop spans 16 amino acids. Germline values: CDR1 MNHEY, CDR2 SVGEGT. In DNA form, the CDR3 reads TGTGCCAGCAGTGGACTAGCGGGGGGGCCCCCCTACGAGCAGTACTTC. Encoded protein: CASSGLAGGPPYEQYF.

This clone was seen more than once but under ten times. The same CDR3 is also encoded by other DNA sequences in this sample. This chain connects TRBV6-5 to TRBJ2-6; D ambiguous. From germline, CDR1 is MNHEY and CDR2 SVGAGI. CDR3 size: 12 residues. Trimming left V 9 bases short and J 2 bases short, with 5 bases between. The CDR3 region is CASRTGANVLTF. As DNA, the CDR3 is TGTGCCAGTCGGACTGGGGCCAACGTCCTGACTTTC.

V gene TRBV28 combines with J gene TRBJ1-1; 10 bases agree with TRBD1. Losses at the gene ends were 11 bases for V and 1 base for J; bases not matched to a gene: 7. Germline V gene data show CDR1 as MDHEN and CDR2 as SYDVKM. There are 14 residues in the CDR3. In nucleotides, the CDR3 is TGTGCCCGAGACAGGGGGCGAGGGAACACTGAAGCTTTCTTT. It translates to CARDRGRGNTEAFF.

The rearrangement joins TRBV6-5 to TRBJ2-3; TRBD1 is a possible D gene (5 bases). CDR1 MNHEY and CDR2 SVGAGI come from the germline V gene. Trimming removed 7 bases at V and 0 bases at J, with 11 bases between. This CDR3 has 14 residues. The chain's CDR3 is CASKTATSTDTQYF. CDR3 DNA sequence: TGTGCCAGCAAGACAGCAACTAGCACAGATACGCAGTATTTT.